This T cell receptor beta chain was captured in a study of T cell repertoires in cytomegalovirus infection. The study, taken as a whole, reports: Dominating the ex vivo response were HLA-C-restricted CMV-specific TCR beta clonotypes.

CDR3 size: 15 residues. Germline V gene sequence: CDR1 LGHNA, CDR2 YSLEER. Trimming took off 4 bases at V and 0 bases at J, with 12 bases between the two ends. This clonotype was recorded many times. What it recognizes is unknown. TCRdb passed the reads through MiXCR, listing each CDR3 protein once. Of under 350,000 distinct CDR3 sequences listed, approximately 9.5% are singletons. The receptor was derived from a human donor in good health (CMV status not recorded). Some clones in this sample may be carry-over from other donors' samples. The chain recombines TRBV4-3 with TRBJ2-5, with D possibly matching TRBD1 (5 bases). Sequencing was performed on PBMCs. CDR3 sequence reads: CASSRFRGDQETQYF. CDR3 sequence (DNA): TGCGCCAGCAGCCGTTTTAGGGGCGACCAAGAGACCCAGTACTTC.